A selection of T cell receptor beta chains follows, all from one sample in a study of blood T cells in healthy people across ages. TCRdb reanalysed the 5' RACE reads using MiXCR and keeps one entry per CDR3 protein. In the table there are around 500,000 distinct CDR3 sequences, roughly 48% of which are singletons. The sample consisted of blood. These receptors came from a man older than 75 in good health. The CDR3 runs from the conserved cysteine through the conserved F or W. The D gene is left open where the match is weak. Clone size is stated in some rows and not others, as once, few, many or a class when expanded.

v_gene,len,d_gene,abundance,j_gene,CDR3nt,CDR3aa
TRBV9,16,.,.,TRBJ2-3,TGTGCCAGCAGCGTCGGTCCCGGGACTAGCACAGATACGCAGTATTTT,CASSVGPGTSTDTQYF
TRBV6-6,15,.,many,TRBJ1-4,TGTGCCAGCAGTTACTCCTGGGGGAGTAATGAAAAACTGTTTTTT,CASSYSWGSNEKLFF
TRBV28,15,.,.,TRBJ2-5,TGTGCCAGCATTCCGGGCGCCCACACATCAGAGACCCAGTACTTC,CASIPGAHTSETQYF
TRBV7-2,15,TRBD2,.,TRBJ2-7,TGTGCCAGCAGCTTAGAGGTAGCGGGGAGAGGCGAGCAGTACTTC,CASSLEVAGRGEQYF
TRBV19,15,.,few,TRBJ1-2,TGTGCCAGTAGTATGGTGGCAGGTCTGAACTATGGCTACACCTTC,CASSMVAGLNYGYTF
TRBV5-1,14,.,few,TRBJ2-1,TGCGCCAGCGGAGACAGTAACTCCTACAATGAGCAGTTCTTC,CASGDSNSYNEQFF
TRBV6-6,15,TRBD2,many,TRBJ2-7,TGTGCCAGCAGTTACTCAGGAGCGGGAGATTACGAGCAGTACTTC,CASSYSGAGDYEQYF
TRBV7-9,15,.,.,TRBJ2-7,TGTGCCAGCAGCTTTCAGACAGCTAGTTGGGTCGAGCAGTACTTC,CASSFQTASWVEQYF
TRBV6-6,15,TRBD2,many,TRBJ2-7,TGTGCCAGCATCGGGGGTAGCGGGCCCTCCTACGAGCAGTACTTC,CASIGGSGPSYEQYF
TRBV20-1,14,TRBD2,.,TRBJ2-1,TGCAGTGCTAGCGCGCTAGCGGGAGTGGACGAGCAGTTCTTC,CSASALAGVDEQFF
TRBV7-2,14,.,.,TRBJ1-1,TGTGCCAGCAGCCCTCCAGGGACGTACAGAGAAGCTTTCTTT,CASSPPGTYREAFF
TRBV29-1,14,.,.,TRBJ2-5,TGCAGCGTTGAGTCAGGGTCCGACCAAGAGACCCAGTACTTC,CSVESGSDQETQYF
TRBV29-1,16,.,.,TRBJ1-1,TGCAGCGTTGAAAGGGGTGATAGGGGAACGGGCACTGAAGCTTTCTTT,CSVERGDRGTGTEAFF
TRBV25-1,15,TRBD1,.,TRBJ2-1,TGTGCCAGCAGTGGCCGGGACAGGGATTACAATGAGCAGTTCTTC,CASSGRDRDYNEQFF
TRBV29-1,14,TRBD1,many,TRBJ2-1,TGCAGCGTGGGGACAGGGGACTCCTACAATGAGCAGTTCTTC,CSVGTGDSYNEQFF
TRBV20-1,14,.,.,TRBJ2-1,TGCAGTGCTCCTGAGGGCGGGGCTAACAATGAGCAGTTCTTC,CSAPEGGANNEQFF
TRBV4-2,15,.,few,TRBJ1-1,TGTGCCAGCAGCCAAGAAACAGGCCTGAACACTGAAGCTTTCTTT,CASSQETGLNTEAFF
TRBV25-1,14,.,.,TRBJ1-4,TGTGCCAGCAGTGTGGAGGGGAGAAATGAAAAACTGTTTTTT,CASSVEGRNEKLFF
TRBV20-1,11,.,few,TRBJ2-3,TGCAGTGCTAGTTTTACAGATACGCAGTATTTT,CSASFTDTQYF
TRBV9,13,.,.,TRBJ2-5,TGTGCCAGCAGCGTAGCAGCCCAAGAGACCCAGTACTTC,CASSVAAQETQYF
TRBV5-1,17,.,few,TRBJ1-4,TGCGCCAGCAGCTTGGGCTTTCCCGGGACCCATAATGAAAAACTGTTTTTT,CASSLGFPGTHNEKLFF
TRBV5-1,15,.,few,TRBJ1-4,TGCGCCAGCAGCTTGGGGACTCTTCGGGGTGAAAAACTGTTTTTT,CASSLGTLRGEKLFF
TRBV7-2,16,.,.,TRBJ2-5,TGTGCCAGCAGCTTACTCGGGCCTGGATCGCGGGAGACCCAGTACTTC,CASSLLGPGSRETQYF
TRBV20-1,11,.,.,TRBJ2-3,TGCAGTGCTCTTTCAACAGATACGCAGTATTTT,CSALSTDTQYF
TRBV6-5,13,.,many,TRBJ1-2,TGTGCCAGCAGTCCGACGGTGAACTATGGCTACACCTTC,CASSPTVNYGYTF
TRBV7-2,11,.,.,TRBJ2-1,TGTGCCAGCAGCCAGTACGATGAGCAGTTCTTC,CASSQYDEQFF
TRBV6-5,14,.,.,TRBJ2-3,TGTGCCAGCAGTTACTGGCGGGGCACAGATACGCAGTATTTT,CASSYWRGTDTQYF
TRBV5-5,15,.,.,TRBJ1-4,TGTGCCAGCAGCTTGGTTGGGACGGAGAATGAAAAACTGTTTTTT,CASSLVGTENEKLFF
TRBV20-1,13,TRBD1,few,TRBJ2-1,TGCAGCCAACTCGGGACAGGGTTAATTTTGCAGTTCTTC,CSQLGTGLILQFF
TRBV24-1,16,.,.,TRBJ2-3,TGTGCCACCAGTGATAGTACAGAGACAGGCACAGATACGCAGTATTTT,CATSDSTETGTDTQYF
TRBV6-6,13,.,many,TRBJ1-6,TGTGCCAGCAGTTACTTCGTAGATTCACCCCTCCACTTT,CASSYFVDSPLHF
TRBV9,13,.,few,TRBJ2-5,TGTGCCAGCAGCGTAAGGTCCGGGGAGACCCAGTACTTC,CASSVRSGETQYF
TRBV6-6,17,.,many,TRBJ1-6,TGTGCCAGCAGTTACCAAGTTGGGCGCAATTGGAATTCACCCCTCCACTTT,CASSYQVGRNWNSPLHF
TRBV6-1,12,.,.,TRBJ1-4,TGTGCCACCTCAGAGGCTAATGAAAAACTGTTTTTT,CATSEANEKLFF
TRBV7-2,15,.,few,TRBJ2-1,TGTGCCAGCAGCTTAATGGCTAGCTCCTACAATGAGCAGTTCTTC,CASSLMASSYNEQFF
TRBV7-8,18,.,.,TRBJ2-6,TGTGCCAGCAGCTTAGTGTCATCCTGGTACTCTGGGGCCAACGTCCTGACTTTC,CASSLVSSWYSGANVLTF
TRBV6-6,16,.,few,TRBJ2-7,TGTGCCAGCAGTTACCAACCGGGGGCGGGGGACTACGAGCAGTACTTC,CASSYQPGAGDYEQYF
TRBV20-1,16,TRBD2,.,TRBJ2-7,TGCAGTGCCCTAGCAAGACTAGCGGGGGGTATCTACGAGCAGTACTTC,CSALARLAGGIYEQYF
TRBV20-1,15,TRBD2,many,TRBJ2-1,TGCAGTGCCGATTCTCGGGGGGGCTCCTACAATGAGCAGTTCTTC,CSADSRGGSYNEQFF
TRBV11-2,13,.,few,TRBJ2-5,TGTGCCAGCAGCACCCAACCCCAAGAGACCCAGTACTTC,CASSTQPQETQYF
TRBV29-1,13,.,.,TRBJ2-1,TGCAGCGCTACAAGGGGGAGGGCCTTTGAGCAGTTCTTC,CSATRGRAFEQFF
TRBV20-1,14,TRBD1,.,TRBJ1-4,TGCAGTGCTCTGAGACAGGGGGGTAATGAAAAACTGTTTTTT,CSALRQGGNEKLFF
TRBV27,13,.,.,TRBJ2-7,TGTGCCAGCAGTCCCACCCGGCAGGGTGAGCAGTACTTC,CASSPTRQGEQYF
TRBV7-2,17,TRBD1,.,TRBJ1-2,TGTGCCAGCAGCCCAAGGGCGGGACAGGAAATTAACTATGGCTACACCTTC,CASSPRAGQEINYGYTF
TRBV4-1,17,TRBD2,.,TRBJ2-7,TGCGCCAGCAGCCAAGGTTTAAGCGGGACTTCCTACAATGAGCAGTACTTC,CASSQGLSGTSYNEQYF
TRBV9,14,.,few,TRBJ2-1,TGTGCCAGCAGCCCGTTACTAGCCTCGGATGAGCAGTTCTTC,CASSPLLASDEQFF
TRBV27,11,.,few,TRBJ2-1,TGTGCCAGCAGTTTTCGGCATGAGCAGTTCTTC,CASSFRHEQFF
TRBV3-1,17,.,.,TRBJ2-1,TGTGCCAGCAGCCACAGGGCCGAATCGGGCTCCTACAATGAGCAGTTCTTC,CASSHRAESGSYNEQFF
TRBV30,14,.,.,TRBJ1-2,TGTGCCTGGACCGAAACAGCGAATAACTATGGCTACACCTTC,CAWTETANNYGYTF
TRBV5-1,15,.,.,TRBJ2-3,TGCGCCAGCAGCTTGGGGGTCATAGGCACAGATACGCAGTATTTT,CASSLGVIGTDTQYF